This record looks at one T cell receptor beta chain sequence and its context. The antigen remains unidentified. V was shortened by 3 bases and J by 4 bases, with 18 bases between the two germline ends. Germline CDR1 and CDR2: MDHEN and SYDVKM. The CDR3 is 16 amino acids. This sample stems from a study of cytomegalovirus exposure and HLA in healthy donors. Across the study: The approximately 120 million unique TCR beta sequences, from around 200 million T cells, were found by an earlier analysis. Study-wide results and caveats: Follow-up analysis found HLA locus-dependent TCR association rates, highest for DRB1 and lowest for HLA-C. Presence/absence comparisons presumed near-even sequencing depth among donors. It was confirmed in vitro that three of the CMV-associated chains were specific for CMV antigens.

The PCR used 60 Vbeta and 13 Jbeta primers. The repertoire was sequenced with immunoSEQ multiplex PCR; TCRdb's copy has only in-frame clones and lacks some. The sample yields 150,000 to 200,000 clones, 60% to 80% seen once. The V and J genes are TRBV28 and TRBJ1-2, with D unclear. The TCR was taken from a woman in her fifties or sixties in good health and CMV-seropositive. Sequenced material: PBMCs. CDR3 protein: CASSLGGGTPFYGYTF. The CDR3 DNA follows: TGTGCCAGCAGTTTGGGTGGCGGCACTCCCTTCTATGGCTACACCTTC.